Shown below are 17 T cell receptor beta chains from a single sample sequenced in a study of T cell responses to AZD1222 COVID-19 vaccine. Generated by immunoSEQ multiplex PCR, the TCRdb table keeps only in-frame clones and is missing some. This sample has tens of thousands of clones, with 80% to 95% found just once. Specimen: peripheral blood, collected 28 days after the second AZD1222 dose. These receptor sequences come from an adult who received the AZD1222 COVID-19 vaccine.

This clone appeared a single time. The chain employs TRBV5-1 and TRBJ2-2; the D gene is possibly TRBD2 (5 bases). V lost 4 bases, J lost 4 bases, and 17 bases lay in between. This CDR3 has 16 residues. CDR1 and CDR2 from the germline V gene are SGHRS and YFSETQ. CDR3 amino acids: CASSPLASPGTGELFF. CDR3 in DNA: TGCGCCAGCAGCCCCCTAGCTTCGCCGGGCACCGGGGAGCTGTTTTTT.

The rearrangement joins TRBV3-1 (or the pseudogene TRBV3-2) to TRBJ2-3, with D possibly called TRBD1 or TRBD2 (6 bases each). V was cut by 0 bases and J by 4 bases, with 11 bases left in between. Germline CDR1 reads LGHDT; CDR2 reads YNNKEL (reference sequence). The CDR3 extends over 15 amino acids. The CDR3: CASSQDRGASDTQYF. The CDR3, as DNA: TGTGCCAGCAGCCAAGATAGGGGGGCATCAGATACGCAGTATTTT.

The chain combines TRBV7-9 with TRBJ2-1; TRBD2 aligns across 10 bases. The CDR3 loop spans 16 amino acids. Germline assignment: CDR1 SEHNR and CDR2 FQNEAQ (reference sequence). V lost 2 bases to trimming and J lost 2 bases; unmatched junction nucleotides: 3. The CDR3 here is CASSLLAGAAYNEQFF. The CDR3 nucleotides read TGTGCCAGCAGCTTACTAGCGGGAGCGGCCTACAATGAGCAGTTCTTC.

The chain employs TRBV27 and TRBJ1-6, with 9 nucleotides matching TRBD1. The germline V gene encodes CDR1 MNHEY and CDR2 SMNVEV (reference sequence). This CDR3 region has 16 residues. J lost 14 bases, V lost 5 bases, and 16 bases had no gene match. DNA for the CDR3: TGTGCCAGCAGTGTTGGACAGGGGTCCGCCGTGGGGTCCCTCCACTTT. It codes for CASSVGQGSAVGSLHF.

This clone has just one count. This chain uses TRBV28 with TRBJ1-1, with D hard to call. Germline CDR1 MDHEN, CDR2 SYDVKM. Trimming cost V 9 bases and J 0 bases, with 20 bases left between them. The CDR3 consists of 16 residues. CDR3 loop: CASTAPTVILNTEAFF. The CDR3 nucleotides are TGTGCCAGTACGGCCCCCACAGTAATCTTGAACACTGAAGCTTTCTTT.

The chain has TRBV11-2 and TRBJ1-6; possible D gene TRBD1, 5 bases. V shed 3 bases and J shed 9 bases, with 18 bases lying between them. This CDR3 region has 16 residues. CDR1 is SGHAT, CDR2 FQNNGV, per germline. The CDR3 bases are TGTGCCAGCAGCTTGGGGGGGGATGGGCCGGTTTCACCCCTCCACTTT. Protein sequence: CASSLGGDGPVSPLHF.

This clone was counted a few times. The rearrangement links TRBV7-2 to TRBJ2-7; TRBD1 or TRBD2 may be the D gene (5 bases each). The CDR3 extends over 14 amino acids. V was pared by 5 bases and J by 2 bases, with 13 bases between. Germline CDR1 SGHTA, CDR2 FQGNSA. The CDR3 here is CASSIVRGPYEQYF. The CDR3 coding sequence is TGTGCCAGCAGCATCGTGAGGGGACCCTACGAGCAGTACTTC.

The J gene is TRBJ2-5, the V gene TRBV4-1; 7 positions match TRBD2. V lost 7 bases to trimming and J lost 2 bases; unmatched junction nucleotides: 10. This CDR3 contains 15 residues. CDR1 and CDR2 from the germline V gene are MGHRA and YSYEKL. The CDR3 region has the DNA TGCGCCAGCATGGACTACGGGGGGTTTCAAGAGACCCAGTACTTC. Its protein product is CASMDYGGFQETQYF.

This chain uses TRBV2 with TRBJ2-7; D possibly corresponds to TRBD2 (6 bases). Looked up from germline, CDR1 is SNHLY and CDR2 is FYNNEI. The CDR3 extends over 15 amino acids. Trimming stripped 3 bases from V and 9 bases from J, with 21 bases between. The CDR3 loop is CASSEGRRENPGQYF. As DNA, the CDR3 is TGTGCCAGCAGTGAGGGTAGGAGGGAGAACCCCGGGCAGTACTTC. Complete variable domain (other parts from reference TRBV2 and TRBJ2-7): EPEVTQTPSHQVTQMGQEVILRCVPISNHLYFYWYRQILGQKVEFLVSFYNNEISEKSEIFDDQFSVERPDGSNFTLKIRSTKLEDSAMYFCASSEGRRENPGQYFGPGTRLTVT.

The CDR3 sequence is CAISEWTGGIQETQYF. The CDR3 DNA is TGTGCCATCAGTGAATGGACGGGAGGGATCCAAGAGACCCAGTACTTC. The V gene is TRBV10-3, the J gene TRBJ2-5, with 8 bases aligning to TRBD2. V gave up 3 bases and J gave up 1 base; unmatched junction bases: 7. Germline loops: CDR1 ENHRY, CDR2 SYGVKD. The length of the CDR3 is 16 residues.

The chain has TRBV5-4 and TRBJ1-2; 11 nucleotides agree with TRBD1. The germline V gene encodes CDR1 SGHNT and CDR2 YYREEE (reference sequence). J lost 6 bases, V lost 1 base, and 5 bases had no gene match. The CDR3 contains 15 residues. The CDR3 region has the DNA TGTGCCAGCAGCTTGTGGGGGGACAGGGGGGATGGCTACACCTTC. Amino acids: CASSLWGDRGDGYTF. Full variable domain (rest looked up from reference TRBV5-4 and TRBJ1-2): ETGVTQSPTHLIKTRGQQVTLRCSSQSGHNTVSWYQQALGQGPQFIFQYYREEENGRGNFPPRFSGLQFPNYSSELNVNALELDDSALYLCASSLWGDRGDGYTFGSGTRLTVV.

This sequence joins TRBV19 and TRBJ2-1; no firm D call. The CDR3 has 10 residues. Trimming pared 8 bases from V and 11 bases from J, leaving 10 bases between. The germline V gene encodes CDR1 LNHDA and CDR2 SQIVND (reference sequence). CDR3 amino acids: CASGFIQQFF. CDR3 DNA: TGTGCCAGTGGTTTCATACAGCAGTTCTTC.

This clone appeared once. The chain carries TRBV19 and TRBJ1-5, with TRBD1 matching 8 bases. The CDR3 loop spans 15 amino acids. Germline V CDR1 and CDR2: LNHDA, SQIVND (reference sequence). Germline trimming cut 0 bases from V and 5 bases from J; bases unmatched to any gene: 3. The CDR3 nucleotides are TGTGCCAGTAGTATAGAGGACAGGGAAGATCAGCCCCAGCATTTT. It yields the protein CASSIEDREDQPQHF.

This rearrangement joins TRBV19 to TRBJ1-2, with D hard to call. Germline loops: CDR1 LNHDA, CDR2 SQIVND (reference sequence). V lost 3 bases and J 8 bases, leaving 13 bases between the germline ends. This CDR3 is built from 13 residues. The CDR3 DNA follows: TGTGCCAGTAGTATCCCGGACGGGCAAGGCTACACCTTC. Amino acids: CASSIPDGQGYTF.

This clone was observed a single time. V is TRBV3-1 (or the pseudogene TRBV3-2) and J is TRBJ2-7, with 10 bases matching TRBD2. The CDR3 is 15 amino acids. Looked up from germline, CDR1 is LGHDT and CDR2 is YNNKEL (reference sequence). The V gene end was trimmed by 2 bases and the J gene end by 2 bases; junction bases not matched to a gene: 3. The CDR3 here is CASSQLAGAPYEQYF. CDR3 DNA sequence: TGTGCCAGCAGCCAACTAGCGGGAGCTCCCTACGAGCAGTACTTC.

The chain joins TRBV7-8 to TRBJ1-4; D unresolved. This CDR3 comprises 14 residues. The V and J ends lost 1 base and 7 bases respectively, with 10 bases between them. The germline gives CDR1 SGHVS, CDR2 FQNEAQ. The CDR3 bases are TGTGCCAGCAGCTTAGGAGGGATGAGTGAAAAACTGTTTTTT. Its translation: CASSLGGMSEKLFF. Drawing the rest from reference TRBV7-8 and TRBJ1-4, the complete variable domain is GAGVSQSPRYKVAKRGQDVALRCDPISGHVSLFWYQQALGQGPEFLTYFQNEAQLDKSGLPSDRFFAERPEGSVSTLKIQRTQQEDSAVYLCASSLGGMSEKLFFGSGTQLSVL.

The chain carries TRBV25-1 and TRBJ2-5; D might be TRBD2 (5 bases). Germline values: CDR1 MGHDK, CDR2 SYGVNS. This CDR3 contains 14 residues. The V end lost 3 bases, the J end lost 2 bases, and 10 bases lay between the germline ends. CDR3 DNA: TGTGCCAGCAGTGATGAACGGACTCAAGAGACCCAGTACTTC. Translated: CASSDERTQETQYF. The full variable domain, with the rest looked up from reference TRBV25-1 and TRBJ2-5, is EADIYQTPRYLVIGTGKKITLECSQTMGHDKMYWYQQDPGMELHLIHYSYGVNSTEKGDLSSESTVSRIRTEHFPLTLESARPSHTSQYLCASSDERTQETQYFGPGTRLLVL.